The 8 T cell receptor beta chains reported below all come from one sample, sequenced in a study of blood T cell repertoires in COVID-19. Generated by immunoSEQ multiplex PCR, the TCRdb table keeps only in-frame clones and is missing some. The data contain more than 300,000 clones, around nine tenths of them seen just once; the ten biggest clones take up less than 9.5%. Sequencing input: PBMCs or T cells enriched from blood (not recorded which). These receptors were obtained from a woman aged 25 to 45 who had recovered from COVID-19.

The chain recombines TRBV19 with TRBJ1-1, with D possibly TRBD1 on 5 matching bases. Germline assignment: CDR1 LNHDA and CDR2 SQIVND (reference sequence). V lost 7 bases, J lost 0 bases, and 15 bases lay in between. The CDR3 covers 15 residues. As DNA, the CDR3 is TGTGCCAGTATTGGGGCAGCGCCTATGAACACTGAAGCTTTCTTT. Protein product: CASIGAAPMNTEAFF. The full variable domain, with the rest looked up from reference TRBV19 and TRBJ1-1, is DGGITQSPKYLFRKEGQNVTLSCEQNLNHDAMYWYRQDPGQGLRLIYYSQIVNDFQKGDIAEGYSVSREKKESFPLTVTSAQKNPTAFYLCASIGAAPMNTEAFFGQGTRLTVV.

This chain links TRBV12-3 or TRBV12-4 with TRBJ1-5; no firm D call. Trimming stripped 4 bases from V and 7 bases from J, with 11 bases between. The CDR3 runs 13 residues. Written as DNA, the CDR3 is TGTGCCAGCAGTTCCACTCCCTGGCAGCCCCAGCATTTT. Residues: CASSSTPWQPQHF.

The J gene is TRBJ2-1, the V gene TRBV24-1; 8 bases map to TRBD1. Trimming took 2 bases from V and 0 from J; bases not matched to a gene: 5. Germline V gene sequence: CDR1 KGHDR, CDR2 SFDVKD. The CDR3 contains 17 residues. CDR3: CATSDWGQASSYNEQFF. The CDR3 DNA sequence: TGTGCCACCAGTGATTGGGGACAGGCGAGCTCCTACAATGAGCAGTTCTTC.

The chain carries TRBV25-1 and TRBJ2-7, with TRBD1 matching 8 bases. Per germline, CDR1 MGHDK and CDR2 SYGVNS. The CDR3 runs 15 residues. The trim removed 3 bases at V and 5 bases at J, leaving 9 bases unmatched. The CDR3 loop is CASSEVRGQVNEQYF. DNA for the CDR3: TGTGCCAGCAGTGAGGTTCGGGGACAGGTGAACGAGCAGTACTTC.

This clone came up a few times. The J gene is TRBJ2-3, the V gene TRBV2; 10 bases line up with TRBD2. Per germline, CDR1 SNHLY and CDR2 FYNNEI. Trimming took 7 bases from V and 4 from J; bases not matched to a gene: 8. The CDR3 totals 15 residues. CDR3 sequence reads: CASTPTSGHADTQYF. In DNA form, the CDR3 reads TGTGCCAGCACCCCGACTAGCGGGCACGCAGATACGCAGTATTTT.

The chain recombines TRBV5-1 with TRBJ2-7, with TRBD1 matching 7 bases. This CDR3 is 15 amino acids long. Germline V lookup: CDR1 SGHRS, CDR2 YFSETQ. V shed 4 bases and J 5 bases; nucleotides not matched to a gene: 12. CDR3 sequence (DNA): TGCGCCAGCAGCCTCTACTCGGACAGGTTGAACGAGCAGTACTTC. Amino acid sequence: CASSLYSDRLNEQYF.

The genes are TRBV28 and TRBJ1-2; D gene unclear. The CDR3 runs to 15 residues. Germline V gives CDR1 MDHEN, CDR2 SYDVKM. Trimming left V 5 bases short and J 2 bases short, with 15 bases between. CDR3 in amino acids: CASSPAERPNYGYTF. In DNA form, the CDR3 reads TGTGCCAGCAGTCCCGCCGAGAGGCCCAACTATGGCTACACCTTC.

This clone was seen a single time. The CDR3 protein is CASSVGPGELETQYF. Here the CDR3 DNA reads TGTGCCAGCAGTGTTGGGCCCGGTGAATTAGAGACCCAGTACTTC. The chain employs TRBV2 and TRBJ2-5; D gene uncertain. The CDR3 covers 15 residues. With 4 bases removed from V and 4 bases from J, the gap between germline ends came to 16 bases. The germline V gene has CDR1 SNHLY and CDR2 FYNNEI.